Listed below are T cell receptor beta chains from one sample, sequenced in a study of cytomegalovirus exposure and HLA in healthy donors. Libraries were prepared by immunoSEQ multiplex PCR; TCRdb keeps only in-frame clonotypes and omits some of them. This table has 150,000 to 200,000 clones, about 89% appearing once. Sequencing was done on a sample of PBMCs. These TCRs come from a man younger than 45 in good health and CMV-seropositive. CDR3s include the opening cysteine and the closing phenylalanine or tryptophan. A D gene is named only where the DNA matches it firmly. Where a row states a size, it is once, few, many or the class of an expanded clone; other rows omit it.

TRBV19,TRBJ2-7,once,TRBD1,CASSIGQGADEQYF,TGTGCCAGTAGTATCGGACAGGGGGCGGACGAGCAGTACTTC
TRBV29-1,TRBJ2-7,.,.,CSVDGTNYEQYF,TGCAGCGTCGATGGGACAAACTACGAGCAGTACTTC
TRBV10-3,TRBJ2-1,.,.,CAIGGGQEDDNEQFF,TGTGCCATCGGGGGGGGGCAGGAGGACGACAATGAGCAGTTCTTC
TRBV29-1,TRBJ1-5,.,.,CSVRTGNQPQHF,TGCAGCGTTCGGACAGGCAATCAGCCCCAGCATTTT
TRBV5-6,TRBJ1-1,.,.,CASGLTPSEAFF,TGTGCCAGCGGACTTACGCCGTCTGAAGCTTTCTTT
TRBV15,TRBJ1-5,.,.,CATSMGGGNQPQHF,TGTGCCACCAGCATGGGGGGCGGCAATCAGCCCCAGCATTTT
TRBV5-4,TRBJ2-2,.,.,CASSWDGKGTGELFF,TGTGCCAGCAGCTGGGACGGCAAGGGTACCGGGGAGCTGTTTTTT
TRBV6-5,TRBJ2-2,once,.,CASSYTRGSGELFF,TGTGCCAGCAGTTACACCAGGGGCTCCGGGGAGCTGTTTTTT
TRBV6-6,TRBJ1-5,.,TRBD1,CASSVGQGQPQHF,TGTGCCAGCAGTGTCGGACAGGGACAGCCCCAGCATTTT
TRBV11-2,TRBJ2-7,.,.,CASSLGTGPYEQYF,TGTGCCAGCAGCTTAGGCACGGGTCCCTACGAGCAGTACTTC
TRBV11-2,TRBJ1-1,.,.,CASSFGSGQTEAFF,.
TRBV7-9,TRBJ1-5,few,.,CASSPTDWGGNQPQHF,TGTGCCAGCAGCCCCACCGATTGGGGAGGCAATCAGCCCCAGCATTTT
TRBV27,TRBJ2-2,.,.,CASSSTAGTSNTGELFF,TGTGCCAGCAGTTCGACCGCCGGGACTTCGAACACCGGGGAGCTGTTTTTT
TRBV29-1,TRBJ2-7,.,TRBD2,CSVGGTSGTYEQYF,TGCAGCGTTGGTGGGACTAGCGGGACCTACGAGCAGTACTTC
TRBV10-3,TRBJ1-5,.,.,CAISEGGLGPQHF,TGTGCCATCAGTGAGGGCGGTTTGGGGCCCCAGCATTTT
TRBV28,TRBJ2-2,.,TRBD2,CASSPAYGGRASTGELFF,TGTGCCAGCAGCCCCGCATACGGTGGGAGGGCGAGCACCGGGGAGCTGTTTTTT
TRBV9,TRBJ2-1,.,.,CASSPPRSYNEQFF,TGTGCCAGCAGCCCCCCAAGGTCCTACAATGAGCAGTTCTTC
TRBV4-1,TRBJ2-3,.,.,CASSQDRPNTDTQYF,TGCGCCAGCAGCCAAGATCGACCCAACACAGATACGCAGTATTTT
TRBV10-3,TRBJ2-1,.,.,CAISETENNEQFF,TGTGCCATCAGTGAGACCGAAAACAATGAGCAGTTCTTC
TRBV2,TRBJ2-7,.,.,CASSALTENYEQYF,TGTGCCAGCAGTGCCCTGACAGAAAACTACGAGCAGTACTTC
TRBV7-2,TRBJ2-7,few,.,CASSVRDKSYEQYF,TGTGCCAGCAGCGTCCGGGACAAATCCTACGAGCAGTACTTC
TRBV6-1,TRBJ1-2,.,.,CASSGGRQTYGYTF,TGTGCCAGCAGTGGCGGGAGACAGACCTATGGCTACACCTTC
TRBV29-1,TRBJ2-7,.,.,CSAETGKAYEQYF,TGCAGCGCCGAAACAGGGAAGGCCTACGAGCAGTACTTC
TRBV7-6,TRBJ2-7,few,.,CASSLESSWYEQYF,TGTGCCAGCAGCTTAGAGAGTAGCTGGTACGAGCAGTACTTC
TRBV28,TRBJ2-7,.,.,CASRQYEQYF,TGTGCCAGCAGACAGTACGAGCAGTACTTC
TRBV9,TRBJ1-2,.,.,CASSLASGGLYGYTF,TGTGCCAGCAGCCTCGCTTCGGGGGGCCTTTATGGCTACACCTTC
TRBV5-1,TRBJ1-1,.,TRBD1,CASRKGQENTEAFF,TGCGCCAGCAGGAAGGGACAGGAGAACACTGAAGCTTTCTTT
TRBV12-5,TRBJ2-3,once,.,CASGLEDTQYF,TGTGCTAGTGGTTTGGAGGATACGCAGTATTTT
TRBV6-1,TRBJ2-3,.,TRBD1,CASSPGTGTTDTQYF,TGTGCCAGCAGTCCGGGGACAGGGACCACAGATACGCAGTATTTT
TRBV11-2,TRBJ1-3,.,.,CASSPYSPSSGNTIYF,TGTGCCAGCAGCCCTTACTCCCCGAGCTCTGGAAACACCATATATTTT
TRBV5-1,TRBJ1-1,.,.,CASSLEQGLTEAFF,TGCGCCAGCAGCTTGGAACAGGGTCTCACTGAAGCTTTCTTT
TRBV9,TRBJ2-3,.,TRBD2,CASSVIGGLAGADTQYF,TGTGCCAGCAGCGTCATAGGGGGACTAGCGGGAGCAGATACGCAGTATTTT
TRBV5-1,TRBJ2-2,.,.,CASHREGARTGELFF,TGCGCCAGCCATAGGGAGGGGGCGCGGACCGGGGAGCTGTTTTTT
TRBV7-3,TRBJ2-1,.,TRBD2,CASSRLGLSNNEQFF,TGTGCCAGCAGCCGACTGGGACTATCCAACAATGAGCAGTTCTTC
TRBV7-2,TRBJ1-2,.,.,CASSLDPQGNYGYTF,TGTGCCAGCAGCTTAGACCCGCAGGGCAACTATGGCTACACCTTC
TRBV5-6,TRBJ2-7,.,TRBD1,CASSLEGALAPGVYEQYF,TGTGCCAGCAGCTTGGAGGGGGCCCTAGCTCCAGGGGTTTACGAGCAGTACTTC
TRBV7-9,TRBJ1-5,.,TRBD1,CASSQGTGNSNQPQHF,TGTGCCAGCAGCCAGGGGACAGGGAATAGCAATCAGCCCCAGCATTTT
TRBV6-5,TRBJ2-2,once,.,CASSYSGGGSGELFF,TGTGCCAGCAGTTACTCGGGAGGAGGCTCCGGGGAGCTGTTTTTT
TRBV7-2,TRBJ2-3,.,.,CASRLRQGTDTQYF,TGTGCCAGTCGGCTTCGGCAGGGAACGGATACGCAGTATTTT
TRBV6-5,TRBJ2-1,.,.,CASSYATNYNEQFF,TGTGCCAGCAGTTACGCGACTAACTACAATGAGCAGTTCTTC
TRBV4-1,TRBJ1-5,.,.,CASSQGGYQPQHF,TGCGCCAGCAGCCAAGGTGGATATCAGCCCCAGCATTTT